The 27 T cell receptor beta chains below come from one sample, sequenced in a study of T cell responses to AZD1222 COVID-19 vaccine (dated by TCRdb to about 2021). The meaning of the sample's time point label: about 28 days (+/-7) after the second vaccine dose. The method behind the library was the immunoSEQ multiplex PCR assay. TCRdb obtained this table from immuneACCESS and retained in-frame rearrangements with V and J assigned. These tables miss some clones; where compared with another copy, unresolved V genes account for less than half of the shortfall, and the remainder is unexplained. This sample gives about 84,000 clones in total; 75% to 90% of them show up just once. In total, the top ten clones hold around an eighth of the sample. Material: peripheral blood, obtained 28 days after the second AZD1222 dose. These receptors all come from an adult who received the AZD1222 COVID-19 vaccine.

This clone appeared a single time. The V and J genes are TRBV24-1 and TRBJ2-1; 9 bases agree with TRBD2. Germline CDR1 reads KGHDR; CDR2 reads SFDVKD. This CDR3 spans 17 amino acids. After removal of 0 bases from V and 10 bases from J, the junction contained 12 bases not matched to a gene. CDR3 in DNA: TGTGCCACCAGTGATTTGGAGCGAGCGGGAGGTTCGGGGGAGCAGTTCTTC. Amino acids: CATSDLERAGGSGEQFF.

This clone is a singleton in its sample. This rearrangement joins TRBV7-8 to TRBJ1-6; unclear D gene. Germline CDR1 SGHVS, CDR2 FQNEAQ. There are 19 residues in the CDR3. V dropped 3 bases and J dropped 0 bases, with 18 bases sitting between them. This CDR3 reads CASSLVVAAGSSYNSPLHF. The CDR3 nucleotides read TGTGCCAGCAGCTTGGTCGTAGCGGCAGGAAGCTCCTATAATTCACCCCTCCACTTT.

The chain carries TRBV11-3 and TRBJ1-6, with D unresolved. Trimming cost V 2 bases and J 7 bases, with 21 bases left between them. The length of the CDR3 is 18 residues. Germline V lookup: CDR1 SGHNT, CDR2 YENEEA. Here the CDR3 reads CASSLNTIPGTRNSPLHF. The CDR3 nucleotides are TGTGCCAGCAGCTTAAATACGATTCCGGGAACCCGCAATTCACCCCTCCACTTT.

The sample holds many counts of this clone. The genes are TRBV19 and TRBJ1-2, with 10 bases lining up with TRBD1. CDR3 length: 15 residues. V lost 3 bases and J lost 4; bases outside the gene matches: 5. CDR1 and CDR2 (germline): LNHDA, SQIVND (reference sequence). The CDR3 region is CASSMSGDRGYGYTF. The DNA for the CDR3 is TGTGCCAGTAGTATGAGTGGGGACAGGGGCTATGGCTACACCTTC. Using reference TRBV19 and TRBJ1-2 for the parts outside the CDR3, the full variable domain is DGGITQSPKYLFRKEGQNVTLSCEQNLNHDAMYWYRQDPGQGLRLIYYSQIVNDFQKGDIAEGYSVSREKKESFPLTVTSAQKNPTAFYLCASSMSGDRGYGYTFGSGTRLTVV.

The chain is built from TRBV15 and TRBJ2-2; D is unresolved. This CDR3 region has 15 residues. CDR1 and CDR2 from the germline V gene are LNHNV and YYDKDF (reference sequence). The V and J ends lost 0 bases and 7 bases respectively, with 12 bases between them. The CDR3 nucleotides are TGTGCCACCAGCAGAGACCCCGGAGTCCGCGGGGAGCTGTTTTTT. This translates into CATSRDPGVRGELFF.

This chain uses TRBV7-3 with TRBJ1-5; D is ambiguous. Trimming left V 2 bases short and J 3 bases short, with 5 bases between. Looked up from germline, CDR1 is SGHTA and CDR2 is FQGTGA. This CDR3 contains 13 residues. CDR3 sequence: CASSLEPNQPQHF. CDR3 nucleotide sequence: TGTGCCAGCAGCTTAGAACCCAATCAGCCCCAGCATTTT.

The rearrangement links TRBV15 to TRBJ1-2; D may be TRBD1 (5 bases). This CDR3 contains 19 residues. Trimming cost V 0 bases and J 5 bases, with 25 bases left between them. Germline V gene sequence: CDR1 LNHNV, CDR2 YYDKDF (reference sequence). The chain's CDR3 is CATSRDSPQRDSPRYGYTF. The CDR3 DNA reads TGTGCCACCAGCAGAGATTCCCCGCAGAGAGACAGCCCGCGATATGGCTACACCTTC.

The chain combines TRBV11-3 with TRBJ1-2; tentative D call: TRBD1 (5 bases). Trimming stripped 3 bases from V and 4 bases from J, with 6 bases between. Germline CDR1 reads SGHNT; CDR2 reads YENEEA. There are 12 residues in the CDR3. Written as DNA, the CDR3 is TGTGCCAGCAGCTTCCAGGGCTATGGCTACACCTTC. Amino acid sequence: CASSFQGYGYTF.

The chain has TRBV7-2 and TRBJ1-5; D may be TRBD1 (6 bases). V lost 2 bases and J 7 bases, leaving 9 bases between the germline ends. Germline values: CDR1 SGHTA, CDR2 FQGNSA. The CDR3 contains 13 residues. CDR3 protein: CASSLKGGQPQHF. CDR3 sequence (DNA): TGTGCCAGCAGCTTAAAGGGGGGCCAGCCCCAGCATTTT.

The table lists this clone with a count of one. V usage is TRBV5-1 and J usage is TRBJ2-2; 10 bases map to TRBD2. V lost 3 bases to trimming and J lost 0 bases; unmatched junction nucleotides: 2. The CDR3 is 16 residues long. Looked up from germline, CDR1 is SGHRS and CDR2 is YFSETQ. As DNA, the CDR3 is TGCGCCAGCAGCTCTAGCGGGGGTACGAACACCGGGGAGCTGTTTTTT. It yields the protein CASSSSGGTNTGELFF.

The sample holds one count of this clone. V and J are TRBV19 and TRBJ2-7; TRBD1 aligns across 11 bases. The CDR3 extends over 14 amino acids. V dropped 7 bases and J dropped 3; count of bases not matched to a gene: 5. The germline gives CDR1 LNHDA, CDR2 SQIVND (reference sequence). The CDR3 reads CASTGQGANYEQYF. The CDR3 nucleotides are TGTGCCAGTACCGGACAGGGGGCGAACTACGAGCAGTACTTC. Full variable domain (rest looked up from reference TRBV19 and TRBJ2-7): DGGITQSPKYLFRKEGQNVTLSCEQNLNHDAMYWYRQDPGQGLRLIYYSQIVNDFQKGDIAEGYSVSREKKESFPLTVTSAQKNPTAFYLCASTGQGANYEQYFGPGTRLTVT.

The chain is built from TRBV2 and TRBJ1-1, with 7 bases aligning to TRBD1. The CDR3 extends over 13 amino acids. Trimming removed 7 bases from V and 9 bases from J; junction bases left unmatched: 11. Per germline, CDR1 SNHLY and CDR2 FYNNEI. CDR3 bases: TGTGCCAGCACCCGCCTGGGACAGATTAAAGCTTTCTTT. Protein: CASTRLGQIKAFF.

This chain uses TRBV4-3 with TRBJ2-7; TRBD1 matches at 10 bases. The germline CDR1 and CDR2 sequences are LGHNA and YSLEER. The V gene end was trimmed by 4 bases and the J gene end by 3 bases; junction bases not matched to a gene: 9. This CDR3 spans 16 amino acids. The CDR3: CASSPADRGLGYEQYV. The CDR3 DNA follows: TGCGCCAGCAGCCCTGCGGACAGGGGGTTGGGCTACGAGCAGTACGTC.

This clone was recorded at least ten times. The chain has TRBV11-2 and TRBJ1-5, with 9 nucleotides matching TRBD1. CDR1 and CDR2 (germline): SGHAT, FQNNGV. The CDR3 loop spans 15 amino acids. V was clipped by 5 bases and J by 7 bases; unmatched bases: 9. The CDR3 reads CASSAGTGYGQPQHF. CDR3 sequence (DNA): TGTGCCAGCAGCGCCGGGACAGGGTATGGACAGCCCCAGCATTTT. The whole variable domain, filled in from reference TRBV11-2 and TRBJ1-5, reads EAGVAQSPRYKIIEKRQSVAFWCNPISGHATLYWYQQILGQGPKLLIQFQNNGVVDDSQLPKDRFSAERLKGVDSTLKIQPAKLEDSAVYLCASSAGTGYGQPQHFGDGTRLSIL.

CDR3 amino acids: CASKTLPKDNEQFF. DNA of the CDR3: TGTGCCAGCAAGACTCTCCCGAAGGACAATGAGCAGTTCTTC. The chain joins TRBV6-5 to TRBJ2-1; D is uncertain. The CDR3 has 14 amino acids. V gave up 7 bases and J gave up 5 bases, with 15 bases separating them. Per the germline V gene, CDR1 is MNHEY and CDR2 is SVGAGI.

The chain uses TRBV9 and TRBJ2-7; a weak D match, TRBD2 (6 bases). Between the trimmed V and J ends, which lost 3 bases and 3 bases, there was a span of 16 bases. The V gene's germline CDR1 is SGDLS and CDR2 YYNGEE. The CDR3 has 15 amino acids. The CDR3 nucleotides read TGTGCCAGCAGCGAAGGAGGGGAAGGAATCTACGAGCAGTACTTC. Translated: CASSEGGEGIYEQYF.

This chain connects TRBV28 to TRBJ1-1; 9 positions match TRBD1. This CDR3 is 18 amino acids long. V trimming: 5 bases; J trimming: 0 bases; junction bases outside the gene matches: 13. Germline CDR1 MDHEN, CDR2 SYDVKM. The CDR3, as DNA: TGTGCCAGCAGTGCATATGGGACAGGGTTCCTAATGAACACTGAAGCTTTCTTT. Protein: CASSAYGTGFLMNTEAFF. The full variable domain, in which reference TRBV28 and TRBJ1-1 provide the parts outside the CDR3, is DVKVTQSSRYLVKRTGEKVFLECVQDMDHENMFWYRQDPGLGLRLIYFSYDVKMKEKGDIPEGYSVSREKKERFSLILESASTNQTSMYLCASSAYGTGFLMNTEAFFGQGTRLTVV.

The chain is built from TRBV29-1 and TRBJ1-1, with D perhaps matching TRBD1 (5 bases). Between the trimmed V and J ends, which lost 4 bases and 4 bases, there was a span of 10 bases. CDR1 is SQVTM, CDR2 ANQGSEA, per germline. CDR3 length: 12 amino acids. The CDR3 DNA is TGCAGCGTTGGCCGGGGGGGCACTGAAGCTTTCTTT. This codes for CSVGRGGTEAFF. The variable domain in full, with the rest retrieved from reference TRBV29-1 and TRBJ1-1, is SAVISQKPSRDICQRGTSLTIQCQVDSQVTMMFWYRQQPGQSLTLIATANQGSEATYESGFVIDKFPISRPNLTFSTLTVSNMSPEDSSIYLCSVGRGGTEAFFGQGTRLTVV.

J is TRBJ1-1 and V is TRBV18; 8 bases map to TRBD1. The CDR3 length is 15 residues. In germline, CDR1 is KGHSH, CDR2 LQKENI. The J segment lost 7 bases and the V segment lost 3 bases, leaving 10 bases of the junction unmatched. This chain's CDR3 is CASSPGQGAVSEAFF. Written as DNA, the CDR3 is TGTGCCAGCTCACCCGGGCAGGGGGCCGTGAGTGAAGCTTTCTTT.

CDR3 DNA: TGTGCCAGCAGCCAAGAAATGGCGGTGAACACCGGGGAGCTGTTTTTT. Translation: CASSQEMAVNTGELFF. This chain uses TRBV3-1 (or the pseudogene TRBV3-2) with TRBJ2-2; D is uncertain. CDR3 length: 16 amino acids. V lost 0 bases to trimming and J lost 1 base, with 9 bases between them. Germline V gives CDR1 LGHDT, CDR2 YNNKEL (reference sequence).

This rearrangement joins TRBV5-1 to TRBJ1-2; tentative D call: TRBD1 (6 bases). The V gene lost 0 bases and the J gene lost 9 bases, with 12 bases spanning the gap. The CDR3 is 13 amino acids. Germline CDR1 SGHRS, CDR2 YFSETQ. The CDR3, as DNA: TGCGCCAGCAGCTTGGGGACTACAGGGAGCTACACCTTC. Encoded protein: CASSLGTTGSYTF.

The CDR3 coding sequence is TGTGCCAGCACTTCGAGTAACGAGCAGTTCTTC. Translated: CASTSSNEQFF. The rearrangement joins TRBV11-3 to TRBJ2-1; no clear D. Trimming cost V 7 bases and J 10 bases, with 11 bases left between them. Germline lookup yields CDR1 SGHNT and CDR2 YENEEA. This CDR3 region has 11 residues.

This chain uses TRBV6-6 with TRBJ1-6; perhaps TRBD1 as D (6 bases). Germline V CDR1 and CDR2: MNHNY, SVGAGI (reference sequence). V was trimmed by 7 bases and J by 14 bases, leaving 12 bases between them. CDR3 length equals 11 residues. The CDR3 loop is CASTWGASLHF. Written as DNA, the CDR3 is TGTGCCAGCACATGGGGGGCGTCCCTCCACTTT.

The rearrangement links TRBV18 to TRBJ1-4, with TRBD1 identical over 7 bases. Germline CDR1 is KGHSH and CDR2 is LQKENI. The CDR3 sequence is 16 residues long. V dropped 6 bases and J dropped 0; count of bases not matched to a gene: 7. CDR3 amino acids: CASSRDRAATNEKLFF. The CDR3 DNA follows: TGTGCCAGCTCCCGTGACAGGGCTGCAACTAATGAAAAACTGTTTTTT.

This clone was counted a single time. The V and J genes are TRBV9 and TRBJ2-1; 11 bases align to TRBD2. J was trimmed by 7 bases and V by 4 bases; bases with no gene match: 7. There are 15 residues in the CDR3. CDR1 is SGDLS and CDR2 is YYNGEE in the germline V gene. The CDR3, as DNA: TGTGCCAGCAGCTTTAGCGGGGGGGCAAAAAATGAGCAGTTCTTC. Protein: CASSFSGGAKNEQFF.

The rearrangement uses TRBV27 and TRBJ2-2, with 13 bases identical to TRBD2. The germline CDR1 and CDR2 sequences are MNHEY and SMNVEV (reference sequence). This CDR3 region has 16 residues. Losses at the gene ends were 10 bases for V and 6 bases for J; bases not matched to a gene: 11. CDR3 residues: CANHKWTSGSAGELFF. The CDR3 region has the DNA TGTGCCAACCATAAGTGGACTAGCGGGAGTGCCGGGGAGCTGTTTTTT.

This clone was seen only a few times. This sequence joins TRBV5-6 and TRBJ1-6, with 10 bases fitting TRBD1. Germline V lookup: CDR1 SGHDT, CDR2 YYEEEE. Germline trimming cut 0 bases from V and 5 bases from J; bases unmatched to any gene: 2. The CDR3 is 16 residues long. The CDR3 protein is CASSLEGTGDNSPLHF. The CDR3 region has the DNA TGTGCCAGCAGCTTGGAAGGGACAGGGGATAATTCACCCCTCCACTTT.